The clone carrying this TCR beta chain was observed a few times. Germline loops: CDR1 SGHRS, CDR2 YFSETQ. The V and J ends lost 5 bases and 0 bases respectively, with 15 bases between them. CDR3 length: 16 amino acids. The time point here: patch test 1, 2 weeks after DPC sensitization. Treatment in this sample: therapeutic diphenylcyclopropenone sensitization with weekly scalp DPC. This sample was included in a study of human T cells and chemical hapten exposure. MiXCR, run by TCRdb on the RACE reads, gives a single entry per CDR3 protein. The top ten clones hold about 1.7% of a sample with 150,000 to 200,000 distinct CDR3 sequences, 13% to 15% of them seen once.

The TCR comes from a woman aged 25-40 years with alopecia areata. Some clones in this sample may be carry-over from other donors' samples. Sequencing was performed on whole blood, taken in connection with sensitization to the hapten diphenylcyclopropenone (DPC). The chain recombines TRBV5-1 with TRBJ2-4; the D is unclear. The CDR3 nucleotides are TGCGCCAGCAGTCCTGACCCCGATCTAGCCAAAAACATTCAGTACTTC. Its translation is CASSPDPDLAKNIQYF.